The 25 T cell receptor beta chains in this list originate from one sample, sequenced in a study of T cell responses to AZD1222 COVID-19 vaccine. Produced via immunoSEQ multiplex PCR; TCRdb's table is partial and in-frame only. This sample has around 140,000 clones, with 91% found just once. This material consisted of peripheral blood, taken on day 0 of AZD1222 vaccination. These receptors all come from an adult in good health.

The CDR3, as DNA: TGTGCCAGCAGCCCCGGCACTGAAGCTTTCTTT. Protein sequence: CASSPGTEAFF. The rearrangement uses TRBV7-9 and TRBJ1-1; D ambiguous. The CDR3 is made up of 11 amino acids. V lost 5 bases, J lost 4 bases, and 5 bases lay in between. From germline, CDR1 is SEHNR and CDR2 FQNEAQ (reference sequence). Drawing the rest from reference TRBV7-9 and TRBJ1-1, the complete variable domain is DTGVSQNPRHKITKRGQNVTFRCDPISEHNRLYWYRQTLGQGPEFLTYFQNEAQLEKSRLLSDRFSAERPKGSFSTLEIQRTEQGDSAMYLCASSPGTEAFFGQGTRLTVV.

This rearrangement joins TRBV7-9 to TRBJ2-5; tentative D call: TRBD1 (6 bases). Trimming took 5 bases from V and 4 from J, leaving 17 bases between them. Germline V gene sequence: CDR1 SEHNR, CDR2 FQNEAQ (reference sequence). This CDR3 has 15 amino acids. DNA for the CDR3: TGTGCCAGCAGCCCGAGGGGGATTTATGGAGAGACCCAGTACTTC. Protein product: CASSPRGIYGETQYF.

Only one count was recorded for this clone. V gene TRBV24-1 combines with J gene TRBJ2-1, with 8 positions matching TRBD1. Trimming took 2 bases from V and 7 from J; bases not matched to a gene: 3. Germline V gene lookup returns CDR1 KGHDR and CDR2 SFDVKD. CDR3 length equals 14 residues. In nucleotides, the CDR3 is TGTGCCACCAGTGATTGGACAGGGACAAATGAGCAGTTCTTC. Residues: CATSDWTGTNEQFF.

The chain carries TRBV14 and TRBJ2-1, with D perhaps matching TRBD1 or TRBD2 (5 bases each). CDR1 and CDR2 from the germline V gene are SGHDN and FVKESK. The CDR3 has 17 residues. Trimming removed 1 base at V and 6 bases at J, with 19 bases between. Here the CDR3 DNA reads TGTGCCAGCAGCCAAGCCCGGGGCGGTTCCTCTATCAATGAGCAGTTCTTC. It encodes CASSQARGGSSINEQFF.

The table lists this clone with a count of one. The V call is TRBV9, the J call TRBJ2-1, with a tentative D call TRBD1 (5 bases). The CDR3 is 15 residues long. Germline assignment: CDR1 SGDLS and CDR2 YYNGEE. V was trimmed by 1 base and J by 0 bases, leaving 8 bases between them. CDR3 DNA sequence: TGTGCCAGCAGCGTAACAGGTGACTCCTACAATGAGCAGTTCTTC. This translates into CASSVTGDSYNEQFF.

This chain uses TRBV24-1 with TRBJ1-3; D is perhaps TRBD1 (5 bases). Looked up from germline, CDR1 is KGHDR and CDR2 is SFDVKD. The V end was cut by 7 bases, the J end by 0 bases, with 24 bases between. The CDR3 loop spans 19 amino acids. DNA for the CDR3: TGTGCCACCAGCCCATCTGCCGGGACGGCCTCTTCCTCTGGAAACACCATATATTTT. It translates to CATSPSAGTASSSGNTIYF.

The gene calls are TRBV20-1 and TRBJ2-7; D is possibly TRBD2 (6 bases). Germline V gene lookup returns CDR1 DFQATT and CDR2 SNEGSKA (reference sequence). V was cut by 6 bases and J by 11 bases, with 17 bases left in between. The CDR3 consists of 11 residues. CDR3 region: CSALLANVKYF. As DNA, the CDR3 is TGCAGTGCGTTACTAGCTAACGTTAAGTACTTC.

The V and J genes are TRBV6-5 and TRBJ2-4; tentative D call: TRBD1 (5 bases). Per the germline V gene, CDR1 is MNHEY and CDR2 is SVGAGI. V was shortened by 6 bases and J by 6 bases, with 15 bases between the two germline ends. This CDR3 region has 14 residues. This CDR3 reads CASSEKYQGNIQYF. In DNA form, the CDR3 reads TGTGCCAGCAGCGAGAAGTATCAGGGAAACATTCAGTACTTC.

V is TRBV7-8 and J is TRBJ1-2; D remains unclear. Germline V lookup: CDR1 SGHVS, CDR2 FQNEAQ. This CDR3 is 13 amino acids long. V dropped 5 bases and J dropped 4 bases, with 11 bases sitting between them. The CDR3 region is CASSRTDSYGYTF. CDR3 DNA: TGTGCCAGCAGCCGTACCGATTCCTATGGCTACACCTTC.

In this sample, this clone turned up once. The chain joins TRBV27 to TRBJ1-2, with TRBD1 identical over 8 bases. The germline gives CDR1 MNHEY, CDR2 SMNVEV (reference sequence). This CDR3 spans 13 amino acids. Losses at the gene ends were 5 bases for V and 7 bases for J; bases not matched to a gene: 6. The CDR3 is CASSPSGGSGYTF. The CDR3 DNA follows: TGTGCCAGCAGTCCCTCAGGGGGCAGTGGCTACACCTTC.

This clone is a singleton in its sample. This chain uses TRBV7-2 with TRBJ2-7; 9 bases agree with TRBD2. The V gene's germline CDR1 is SGHTA and CDR2 FQGNSA. There are 15 residues in the CDR3. V shed 4 bases and J 2 bases; nucleotides not matched to a gene: 6. CDR3 in DNA: TGTGCCAGCAGCTCTTCTAGCGGGGCCCCCTACGAGCAGTACTTC. Its translation: CASSSSSGAPYEQYF.

This clone occurred once. The chain joins TRBV29-1 to TRBJ2-1; D is uncertain. The CDR3 contains 13 residues. Per the germline V gene, CDR1 is SQVTM and CDR2 is ANQGSEA. V was clipped by 7 bases and J by 3 bases, with 13 bases between them. CDR3 bases: TGCAGCGCCCGACGGATGGACTACAATGAGCAGTTCTTC. Its translation: CSARRMDYNEQFF.

The rearrangement joins TRBV7-6 to TRBJ1-1; 7 bases map to TRBD1. The V gene's germline CDR1 is SGHVS and CDR2 FNYEAQ. This CDR3 is built from 15 residues. V shed 5 bases and J 6 bases; nucleotides not matched to a gene: 12. This CDR3 is CASSLHRGLRAEAFF. For the CDR3, the DNA is TGTGCCAGCAGCCTCCACAGGGGTTTGAGGGCTGAAGCTTTCTTT.

This chain links TRBV19 with TRBJ1-5, with 10 bases that match TRBD1. The CDR3 totals 15 residues. Germline CDR1 and CDR2: LNHDA and SQIVND (reference sequence). The V segment lost 9 bases and the J segment 2 bases; nucleotides outside the gene matches: 7. DNA of the CDR3: TGTGCCAGCTCCGGGACAGGGGTTGGCAATCAGCCCCAGCATTTT. Translation: CASSGTGVGNQPQHF.

The V gene is TRBV2, the J gene TRBJ1-6; 7 positions agree with TRBD1. Germline CDR1 reads SNHLY; CDR2 reads FYNNEI. This CDR3 is built from 16 residues. J was trimmed by 11 bases and V by 6 bases; bases with no gene match: 16. CDR3 DNA: TGTGCCAGCAGACCCAACCCACAGGGGTTTTCTCCACCCCTCCACTTT. This codes for CASRPNPQGFSPPLHF.

The chain carries TRBV28 and TRBJ2-6, with TRBD2 matching over 11 bases. Germline CDR1 MDHEN, CDR2 SYDVKM. The CDR3 consists of 20 residues. The V and J ends lost 2 bases and 4 bases, in that order; junction bases with no gene match: 13. The CDR3 sequence: CASSLVGLAASSRGANVLTF. The CDR3 DNA follows: TGTGCCAGCAGTTTAGTGGGACTAGCGGCCTCCTCCCGAGGGGCCAACGTCCTGACTTTC.

The chain is built from TRBV2 and TRBJ2-7; 8 bases line up with TRBD1. The germline V gene has CDR1 SNHLY and CDR2 FYNNEI. Germline trimming cut 8 bases from V and 0 bases from J; bases unmatched to any gene: 3. The CDR3 runs 13 residues. The chain's CDR3 is CASEGQDSYEQYF. The CDR3 bases are TGTGCCAGCGAGGGACAGGACTCCTACGAGCAGTACTTC.

The rearrangement uses TRBV19 and TRBJ1-5, with D maybe TRBD1 (6 bases). Germline loops: CDR1 LNHDA, CDR2 SQIVND (reference sequence). V was trimmed by 5 bases and J by 9 bases, leaving 20 bases between them. The length of the CDR3 is 15 residues. CDR3 region: CASSPRGTRGSPQHF. In DNA form, the CDR3 reads TGTGCCAGTAGTCCGCGGGGGACAAGGGGGTCGCCCCAGCATTTT.

This chain links TRBV28 with TRBJ1-5; D uncertain. Trimming took 2 bases from V and 4 from J, leaving 3 bases between them. The CDR3 totals 12 residues. CDR1 is MDHEN and CDR2 is SYDVKM in the germline V gene. CDR3 in amino acids: CASSLVNQPQHF. Written as DNA, the CDR3 is TGTGCCAGCAGTTTAGTAAATCAGCCCCAGCATTTT.

This rearrangement joins TRBV7-6 to TRBJ1-2, with unresolved D. Trimming took off 1 base at V and 6 bases at J, with 12 bases between the two ends. The CDR3 loop spans 14 amino acids. The germline V gene encodes CDR1 SGHVS and CDR2 FNYEAQ. CDR3 bases: TGTGCCAGCAGCTTAGAACCTGGCGGCCATGGCTACACCTTC. Its translation is CASSLEPGGHGYTF. Filled out from reference TRBV7-6 and TRBJ1-2, the complete variable domain reads GAGVSQSPRYKVTKRGQDVALRCDPISGHVSLYWYRQALGQGPEFLTYFNYEAQQDKSGLPNDRFSAERPEGSISTLTIQRTEQRDSAMYRCASSLEPGGHGYTFGSGTRLTVV.

The CDR3 DNA sequence: TGTGCCAGCAGCCAAAATACGGGACAGGTAGCCCTCCACTTT. Translated, it gives CASSQNTGQVALHF. The rearrangement joins TRBV7-9 to TRBJ1-6, with 8 nucleotides matching TRBD1. The CDR3 has 14 amino acids. The germline CDR1 and CDR2 sequences are SEHNR and FQNEAQ (reference sequence). V shed 5 bases and J 14 bases; nucleotides not matched to a gene: 11.

J is TRBJ1-6 and V is TRBV9; D is undetermined. Germline V CDR1 and CDR2: SGDLS, YYNGEE. The CDR3 has 15 residues. The V end lost 1 base, the J end lost 11 bases, and 16 bases lay between the germline ends. The CDR3 sequence: CASSVNPTVPTPLHF. Here the CDR3 DNA reads TGTGCCAGCAGCGTAAATCCTACCGTCCCGACACCCCTCCACTTT. Looking up the rest from reference TRBV9 and TRBJ1-6 gives the full variable domain: DSGVTQTPKHLITATGQRVTLRCSPRSGDLSVYWYQQSLDQGLQFLIQYYNGEERAKGNILERFSAQQFPDLHSELNLSSLELGDSALYFCASSVNPTVPTPLHFGNGTRLTVT.

This clone was seen only a few times. The chain employs TRBV19 and TRBJ2-2, with D tentatively TRBD1 (5 bases). There are 15 residues in the CDR3. The germline V gene has CDR1 LNHDA and CDR2 SQIVND (reference sequence). Trimming took off 3 bases at V and 2 bases at J, with 10 bases between the two ends. The CDR3 here is CASSITTVNTGELFF. CDR3 DNA sequence: TGTGCCAGTAGTATTACGACAGTAAACACCGGGGAGCTGTTTTTT.

The rearrangement links TRBV18 to TRBJ2-2, with D uncertain. CDR3 length: 11 residues. Germline loops: CDR1 KGHSH, CDR2 LQKENI. The ends were cut back, 8 bases at V and 6 bases at J, with 7 bases in the middle. The CDR3 reads CASPVAGELFF. In nucleotides, the CDR3 is TGTGCCAGCCCAGTAGCCGGGGAGCTGTTTTTT.

The chain links TRBV5-4 to TRBJ2-2; 8 bases fit TRBD2. Trimming took 4 bases from V and 7 from J; bases not matched to a gene: 9. Germline CDR1 reads SGHNT; CDR2 reads YYREEE (reference sequence). CDR3 length: 15 residues. In nucleotides, the CDR3 is TGTGCCAGCAGCCTGGAGGGACTAGTAAGCGGGGAGCTGTTTTTT. Its translation is CASSLEGLVSGELFF.